This T cell receptor (beta chain) was captured by sequencing in a study of shared clonotypes between healthy human individuals. Across the study: Donors, aged 18 to 49, were two women and three men. General study points: The study generally estimated greater richness for naive than memory subsets.

V lost 5 bases and J lost 5, with 15 bases in between. The CDR3 loop spans 13 amino acids. Germline V gene lookup returns CDR1 GTSNPN and CDR2 SVGIG (reference sequence). The data were produced by immunoSEQ multiplex PCR, yet TCRdb's version contains in-frame clones alone and is incomplete. Of roughly 2.5 million clones listed, over 85% are singletons. This clone was observed a single time. Its antigen is as yet unknown. Material: naive CD4+ T cells sorted from blood. Sample subset: CD45RA+ positively selected. This clonotype was sampled from a man aged 18 to 29 in good health. This chain links TRBV30 with TRBJ2-5, with a tentative D call TRBD1 (5 bases). CDR3 in DNA: TGTGCCTGGGAGGCCTATGCAGGGGAGACCCAGTACTTC. It codes for CAWEAYAGETQYF.